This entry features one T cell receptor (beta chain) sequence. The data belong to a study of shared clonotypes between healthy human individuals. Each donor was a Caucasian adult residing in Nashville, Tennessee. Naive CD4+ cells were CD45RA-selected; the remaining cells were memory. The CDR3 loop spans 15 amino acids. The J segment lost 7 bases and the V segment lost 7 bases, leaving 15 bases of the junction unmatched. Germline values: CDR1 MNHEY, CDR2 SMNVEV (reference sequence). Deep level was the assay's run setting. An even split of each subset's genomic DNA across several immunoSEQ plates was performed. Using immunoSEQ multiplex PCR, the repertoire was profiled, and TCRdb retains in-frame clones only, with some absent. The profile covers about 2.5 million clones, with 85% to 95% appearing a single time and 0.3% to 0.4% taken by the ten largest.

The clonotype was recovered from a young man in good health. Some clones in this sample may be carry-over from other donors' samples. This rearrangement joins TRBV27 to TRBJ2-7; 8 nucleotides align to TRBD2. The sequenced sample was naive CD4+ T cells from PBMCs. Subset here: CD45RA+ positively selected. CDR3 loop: CASTLPRGRLEEQYF. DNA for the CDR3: TGTGCCAGCACCCTCCCCCGCGGGAGGTTAGAGGAGCAGTACTTC.